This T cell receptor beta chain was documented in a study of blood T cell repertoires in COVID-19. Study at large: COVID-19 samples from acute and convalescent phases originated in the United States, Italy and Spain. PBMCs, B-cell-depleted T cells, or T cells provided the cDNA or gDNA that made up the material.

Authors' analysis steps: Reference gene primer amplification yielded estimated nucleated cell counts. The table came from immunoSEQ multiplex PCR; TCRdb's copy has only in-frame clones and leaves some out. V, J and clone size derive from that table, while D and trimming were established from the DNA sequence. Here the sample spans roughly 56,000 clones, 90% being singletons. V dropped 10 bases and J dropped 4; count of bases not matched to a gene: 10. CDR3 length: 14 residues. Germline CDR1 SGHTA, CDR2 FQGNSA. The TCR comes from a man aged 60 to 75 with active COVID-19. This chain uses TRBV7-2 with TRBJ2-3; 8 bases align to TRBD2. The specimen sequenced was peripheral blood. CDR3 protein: CATRRGGRSDTQYF. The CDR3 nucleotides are TGTGCCACCCGACGTGGCGGGAGGTCAGATACGCAGTATTTT.